The 22 T cell receptor beta chains listed next were all sequenced from one sample in a study of T-cell memory formation after mild COVID-19. One entry per CDR3 protein, called by TCRdb with MiXCR from the 5' RACE reads. Of about 110,000 distinct CDR3 sequences listed, over 15% are singletons. Sequencing was carried out using PBMCs or a T cell subset sorted from them (not recorded which). These receptors originate from an adult woman who had mild COVID-19 (a few samples of this study predate the infection). Cell type and time point are not known.

This clonotype came up a few times. The chain has TRBV4-3 and TRBJ2-1; 9 nucleotides align to TRBD1. From germline, CDR1 is LGHNA and CDR2 YSLEER. The V gene end was trimmed by 1 base and the J gene end by 3 bases; junction bases not matched to a gene: 7. The CDR3 loop spans 17 amino acids. CDR3 protein: CASSQAIRDRVYNEQFF. As DNA, the CDR3 is TGCGCCAGCAGCCAAGCGATAAGGGACAGGGTCTACAATGAGCAGTTCTTC.

The chain uses TRBV7-9 and TRBJ2-1, with TRBD2 identical over 13 bases. The CDR3 consists of 19 residues. The V gene's germline CDR1 is SEHNR and CDR2 FQNEAQ (reference sequence). V lost 5 bases to trimming and J lost 0 bases; unmatched junction nucleotides: 10. The CDR3 loop is CASSRRGTSGVSSYNEQFF. CDR3 DNA: TGTGCCAGCAGCCGTCGCGGGACTAGCGGGGTGAGCTCCTACAATGAGCAGTTCTTC.

The chain joins TRBV12-3 or TRBV12-4 to TRBJ1-2; D is unresolved. This CDR3 comprises 15 residues. The germline V and J ends were trimmed by 7 bases and 6 bases, with 21 bases remaining between them. CDR3 in DNA: TGTGCCAGCACCCTGCCACCGGGAGAAATGGATGGCTACACCTTC. The encoded protein is CASTLPPGEMDGYTF.

In its sample, this clonotype was seen a few times. The rearrangement joins TRBV12-3 or TRBV12-4 to TRBJ1-2, with D tentatively TRBD1 (6 bases). Trimming took 5 bases from V and 6 from J, leaving 13 bases between them. This CDR3 region has 13 residues. The CDR3 loop is CASSMDSVNGYTF. The CDR3 coding sequence is TGTGCCAGCAGTATGGACAGCGTTAATGGCTACACCTTC.

This clonotype was recorded a few times. The chain couples TRBV29-1 to TRBJ2-7; the D gene is possibly TRBD2 (5 bases). Looked up from germline, CDR1 is SQVTM and CDR2 is ANQGSEA. This CDR3 region has 13 residues. Trimming shortened V by 1 base and J by 4 bases, and 11 bases separated the two germline ends. The CDR3 region has the DNA TGCAGCGTTGAAGGTCACCGGGAATACGAGCAGTACTTC. Amino acids: CSVEGHREYEQYF.

This clonotype was observed a handful of times. The chain is built from TRBV4-1 and TRBJ1-1; D gene unclear. CDR1 and CDR2 (germline): MGHRA, YSYEKL. CDR3 length: 15 amino acids. V was clipped by 0 bases and J by 1 base, with 9 bases between them. The CDR3 sequence: CASSQEAFGNTEAFF. CDR3 in DNA: TGCGCCAGCAGCCAAGAGGCGTTTGGGAACACTGAAGCTTTCTTT.

This clonotype has only a few counts. The J gene is TRBJ2-2, the V gene TRBV4-2; TRBD2 matches 10 bases. This CDR3 has 17 amino acids. Germline V CDR1 and CDR2: LGHNA, YNFKEQ. The V and J ends lost 0 bases and 6 bases, in that order; junction bases with no gene match: 7. In nucleotides, the CDR3 is TGTGCCAGCAGCCAAGATGCTAGCGGGAGATCGGCCGGGGAGCTGTTTTTT. It translates to CASSQDASGRSAGELFF.

The sample holds a few counts of this clonotype. This chain joins TRBV5-1 and TRBJ2-1, with 8 positions matching TRBD1. Germline loops: CDR1 SGHRS, CDR2 YFSETQ. CDR3 length: 15 residues. Trimming removed 0 bases from V and 3 bases from J; junction bases left unmatched: 2. The chain's CDR3 is CASSLGQGSYNEQFF. As DNA, the CDR3 is TGCGCCAGCAGCTTGGGACAGGGGAGCTACAATGAGCAGTTCTTC. Full variable domain (rest looked up from reference TRBV5-1 and TRBJ2-1): KAGVTQTPRYLIKTRGQQVTLSCSPISGHRSVSWYQQTPGQGLQFLFEYFSETQRNKGNFPGRFSGRQFSNSRSEMNVSTLELGDSALYLCASSLGQGSYNEQFFGPGTRLTVL.

In its sample, this clonotype was seen many times. The chain couples TRBV5-1 to TRBJ2-1; 7 bases agree with TRBD2. The junction had 3 bases not matched to a gene; V was cut back by 0 bases and J by 3 bases. The CDR3 runs 15 residues. The germline gives CDR1 SGHRS, CDR2 YFSETQ. The CDR3 region is CASSLGGGGYNEQFF. Here the CDR3 DNA reads TGCGCCAGCAGCTTGGGGGGGGGAGGCTACAATGAGCAGTTCTTC. Drawing the rest from reference TRBV5-1 and TRBJ2-1, the complete variable domain is KAGVTQTPRYLIKTRGQQVTLSCSPISGHRSVSWYQQTPGQGLQFLFEYFSETQRNKGNFPGRFSGRQFSNSRSEMNVSTLELGDSALYLCASSLGGGGYNEQFFGPGTRLTVL.

This chain links TRBV28 with TRBJ2-7, with 13 bases lining up with TRBD2. After removal of 6 bases from V and 2 bases from J, the junction contained 10 bases not matched to a gene. CDR1 is MDHEN, CDR2 SYDVKM, per germline. This CDR3 is 17 amino acids long. The CDR3 DNA sequence: TGTGCCAGCAGCCAATCCCCCACTAGCGGGGGGGCCTACGAGCAGTACTTC. This sequence encodes CASSQSPTSGGAYEQYF.

This clonotype was detected a few times. CDR3 nucleotides: TGTGCCAGCAGCTCCCGGGGCACGGATCAGCAGTTCTTC. Amino acid sequence: CASSSRGTDQQFF. This chain uses TRBV5-6 with TRBJ2-1; either TRBD1 or TRBD2 may supply D (5 bases each). The germline V gene encodes CDR1 SGHDT and CDR2 YYEEEE. V lost 3 bases and J lost 11, with 15 bases in between. This CDR3 comprises 13 residues.

This clonotype was counted at least ten times. The genes are TRBV27 and TRBJ2-7; 10 bases fit TRBD1. Trimming took 6 bases from V and 3 from J; bases not matched to a gene: 5. Per germline, CDR1 MNHEY and CDR2 SMNVEV (reference sequence). The CDR3 contains 14 residues. This CDR3 is CASSFGTGDYEQYF. Written as DNA, the CDR3 is TGTGCCAGCAGCTTTGGGACAGGGGACTACGAGCAGTACTTC.

The chain couples TRBV29-1 to TRBJ2-5, with 7 nucleotides matching TRBD1. V was pared by 3 bases and J by 2 bases, with 6 bases of the junction left unmatched. The V gene's germline CDR1 is SQVTM and CDR2 ANQGSEA. The CDR3 is 14 amino acids. CDR3: CSVDAGDRQETQYF. As DNA, the CDR3 is TGCAGCGTTGATGCCGGGGACAGACAAGAGACCCAGTACTTC.

A few counts support this clonotype. J is TRBJ2-5 and V is TRBV14, with 8 bases that match TRBD2. J lost 3 bases, V lost 6 bases, and 3 bases had no gene match. The germline V gene encodes CDR1 SGHDN and CDR2 FVKESK. There are 13 residues in the CDR3. The CDR3 is CASRPLAEETQYF. The CDR3 region has the DNA TGTGCCAGCAGACCACTAGCGGAAGAGACCCAGTACTTC. Full variable domain (outside the CDR3, taken from reference TRBV14 and TRBJ2-5): EAGVTQFPSHSVIEKGQTVTLRCDPISGHDNLYWYRRVMGKEIKFLLHFVKESKQDESGMPNNRFLAERTGGTYSTLKVQPAELEDSGVYFCASRPLAEETQYFGPGTRLLVL.

V is TRBV29-1 and J is TRBJ2-1; no clear D. The CDR3 length is 11 residues. V lost 4 bases and J 4 bases, leaving 5 bases between the germline ends. CDR1 is SQVTM, CDR2 ANQGSEA, per germline. CDR3 region: CSVGLYNEQFF. For the CDR3, the DNA is TGCAGCGTTGGACTGTACAATGAGCAGTTCTTC.

The CDR3 sequence: CASSIEVQDGTQYF. As DNA, the CDR3 is TGTGCCAGTAGTATAGAGGTTCAGGACGGTACGCAGTATTTT. This chain connects TRBV19 to TRBJ2-3; D unresolved. V was cut by 0 bases and J by 8 bases, with 12 bases left in between. Germline V lookup: CDR1 LNHDA, CDR2 SQIVND (reference sequence). There are 14 residues in the CDR3.

As regards this clonotype: An end of the junction does not agree with germline; a read error may underlie this. This sequence joins TRBV7-8 and TRBJ2-5; D unresolved. This CDR3 comprises 13 residues. Germline CDR1 and CDR2: SGHVS and FQNEAQ. The CDR3 sequence is CASSLELGETQYF. In nucleotides, the CDR3 is TGTGCCAGCAGCTTAGAACTTGGAGAGACCCAGTATTTC.

As for this clonotype: One junction end disagrees with the germline gene, perhaps due to a read error. J is TRBJ2-1 and V is TRBV7-9, with 7 nucleotides matching TRBD2. The germline gives CDR1 SEHNR, CDR2 FQNEAQ (reference sequence). CDR3 size: 15 residues. The CDR3 DNA is TGTGCCAGCAACGGGGGACTACCCTACTACAATGAGCAGTCCTTC. The encoded protein is CASNGGLPYYNEQSF.

The V call is TRBV20-1, the J call TRBJ2-1; D is ambiguous. This CDR3 is 13 amino acids long. Germline V gene lookup returns CDR1 DFQATT and CDR2 SNEGSKA (reference sequence). V gave up 8 bases and J gave up 0 bases, with 11 bases separating them. The CDR3 region is CSIYGSSYNEQFF. CDR3 DNA sequence: TGCAGTATATACGGTAGCTCCTACAATGAGCAGTTCTTC.

This chain joins TRBV19 and TRBJ1-5; 7 nucleotides agree with TRBD1. This CDR3 spans 15 amino acids. With V trimmed by 5 bases and J by 5 bases, 9 bases remained unmatched. CDR1 LNHDA and CDR2 SQIVND come from the germline V gene (reference sequence). The CDR3 reads CASSAWTGFHQPQHF. DNA of the CDR3: TGTGCCAGTAGTGCGTGGACAGGTTTCCATCAGCCCCAGCATTTT.

This clonotype came up a few times. The chain combines TRBV11-2 with TRBJ2-2; 9 bases fit TRBD2. The CDR3 consists of 15 residues. Germline CDR1 SGHAT, CDR2 FQNNGV. Trimming removed 5 bases from V and 3 bases from J; junction bases left unmatched: 4. The CDR3 loop reads CASSKRLADTGELFF. In DNA, the CDR3 is TGTGCCAGCAGCAAAAGACTAGCGGACACCGGGGAGCTGTTTTTT. Supplemented by reference TRBV11-2 and TRBJ2-2, the full variable domain reads EAGVAQSPRYKIIEKRQSVAFWCNPISGHATLYWYQQILGQGPKLLIQFQNNGVVDDSQLPKDRFSAERLKGVDSTLKIQPAKLEDSAVYLCASSKRLADTGELFFGEGSRLTVL.

This clonotype appeared a few times. The chain is built from TRBV7-6 and TRBJ2-1; TRBD2 agrees at 12 bases. Germline assignment: CDR1 SGHVS and CDR2 FNYEAQ. This CDR3 contains 17 residues. The V and J ends lost 5 bases and 4 bases, in that order; junction bases with no gene match: 9. CDR3 residues: CASSPETGLAGYNEQFF. The CDR3 DNA reads TGTGCCAGCAGCCCCGAGACCGGACTAGCGGGGTACAATGAGCAGTTCTTC.